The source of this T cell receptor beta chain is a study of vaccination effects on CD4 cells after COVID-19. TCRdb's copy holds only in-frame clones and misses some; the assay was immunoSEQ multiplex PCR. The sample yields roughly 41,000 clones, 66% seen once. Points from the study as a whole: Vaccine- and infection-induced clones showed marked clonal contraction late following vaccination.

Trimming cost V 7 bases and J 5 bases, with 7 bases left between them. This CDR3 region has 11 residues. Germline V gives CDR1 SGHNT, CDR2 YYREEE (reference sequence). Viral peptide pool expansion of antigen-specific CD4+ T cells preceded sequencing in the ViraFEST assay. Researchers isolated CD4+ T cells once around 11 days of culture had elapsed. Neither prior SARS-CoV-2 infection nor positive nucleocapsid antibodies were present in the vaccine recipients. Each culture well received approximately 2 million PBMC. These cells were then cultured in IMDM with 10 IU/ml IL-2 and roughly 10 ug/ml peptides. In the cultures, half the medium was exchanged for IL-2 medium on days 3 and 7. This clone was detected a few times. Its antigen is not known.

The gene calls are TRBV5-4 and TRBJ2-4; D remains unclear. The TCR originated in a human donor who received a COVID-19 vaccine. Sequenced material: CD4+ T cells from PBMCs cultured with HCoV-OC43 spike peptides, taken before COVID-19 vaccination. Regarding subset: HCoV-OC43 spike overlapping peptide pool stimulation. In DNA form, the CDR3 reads TGTGCCAGCTCCAAGGAAAACATTCAGTACTTC. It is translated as CASSKENIQYF.